Presented here are 23 T cell receptor beta chains from one specimen sequenced in a study of T cells in Graves' hyperthyroidism and ophthalmopathy. TCR beta CDR3 sequences were amplified from RNA transcripts. A set of HTBI primers served as the primers for a first-round RT-PCR of the TCR CDR3. TCRdb ran MiXCR on the multiplex PCR reads and lists one entry per CDR3 protein. The table has roughly 800,000 distinct CDR3 sequences, over 35% seen once. The sample consisted of blood. The receptor set was obtained from a man aged 18 to 29 with Graves' hyperthyroidism.

On this clonotype: A single base separates this from a much larger clone, so it may be a read error. A read error is likely, as this CDR3 ends without the conserved phenylalanine or tryptophan. This chain connects TRBV2 to TRBJ1-2, with TRBD1 matching over 10 bases. V was pared by 7 bases and J by 8 bases, with 7 bases of the junction left unmatched. The CDR3 has 13 amino acids. CDR1 and CDR2 from the germline V gene are SNHLY and FYNNEI. CDR3 protein: CASMSGTGDGYTL. The CDR3 region has the DNA TGTGCCAGCATGTCCGGGACAGGGGACGGCTACACCCTC.

The CDR3 here is CSVPSMTGNYEQYF. The CDR3 DNA reads as TGCAGTGTTCCCTCAATGACAGGCAACTACGAGCAGTACTTC. The chain joins TRBV20-1 to TRBJ2-7; maybe TRBD1 (6 bases). This CDR3 region has 14 residues. Germline-derived CDR1 and CDR2 are DFQATT and SNEGSKA (reference sequence). Trimming shortened V by 7 bases and J by 3 bases, and 19 bases separated the two germline ends.

The sample holds many counts of this clonotype. The chain couples TRBV28 to TRBJ1-5; a weak D match, TRBD1 (6 bases). CDR3 length: 14 residues. V was pared by 5 bases and J by 4 bases, with 12 bases between. Germline V gives CDR1 MDHEN, CDR2 SYDVKM. In DNA form, the CDR3 reads TGTGCCAGCAGTCTCAGGCAGGGGAATCAGCCCCAGCATTTT. Translating gives CASSLRQGNQPQHF.

This clonotype was detected only a few times. The rearrangement uses TRBV19 and TRBJ1-5, with D possibly matching TRBD1 (5 bases). CDR3 size: 15 residues. The germline gives CDR1 LNHDA, CDR2 SQIVND (reference sequence). Trimming took 4 bases from V and 2 from J, leaving 12 bases between them. The CDR3 coding sequence is TGTGCCAGTAGTACCGGGACCTGGGGCAATCAGCCCCAGCATTTT. Protein sequence: CASSTGTWGNQPQHF.

This clonotype was detected many times. The rearrangement links TRBV12-5 to TRBJ1-3, with D maybe TRBD1 (5 bases). CDR3 length: 14 residues. V was trimmed by 6 bases and J by 0 bases, leaving 9 bases between them. Germline V gene data show CDR1 as LGHNT and CDR2 as FRNRAP. The CDR3 loop reads CASGLGVSGNTIYF. The DNA for the CDR3 is TGTGCTAGTGGCCTAGGGGTCTCTGGAAACACCATATATTTT.

The V call is TRBV2, the J call TRBJ2-1, with 8 bases lining up with TRBD2. Germline assignment: CDR1 SNHLY and CDR2 FYNNEI. Trimming cost V 6 bases and J 2 bases; bases outside gene matches: 9. This CDR3 is built from 16 residues. The CDR3 is CASRAVAGGAYNEQFF. For the CDR3, the DNA is TGTGCCAGCAGGGCCGTAGCCGGGGGGGCCTACAATGAGCAGTTCTTC.

A few counts support this clonotype. The chain employs TRBV12-3 or TRBV12-4 and TRBJ2-7; possible D gene TRBD2, 5 bases. The CDR3 totals 13 residues. Deletions cut 8 bases from V and 1 base from J, with 12 bases between. The DNA for the CDR3 is TGTGCCAGCGGGTGGACTGATTCCTACGAGCAGTACTTC. This gives the protein CASGWTDSYEQYF.

There are many counts of this clonotype. This sequence joins TRBV10-3 and TRBJ2-7; no clear D gene. Trimming pared 0 bases from V and 6 bases from J, leaving 3 bases between. The CDR3 length is 11 residues. Germline V gives CDR1 ENHRY, CDR2 SYGVKD. The CDR3 sequence: CAISESSEQYF. The CDR3 nucleotides are TGTGCCATCAGTGAGTCGTCCGAGCAGTACTTC.

V is TRBV10-3 and J is TRBJ1-2; D is perhaps TRBD1 (6 bases). Germline V gene data show CDR1 as ENHRY and CDR2 as SYGVKD. There are 12 residues in the CDR3. The V gene lost 7 bases and the J gene lost 1 base, with 7 bases spanning the gap. The CDR3, as DNA: TGTGCCATCAAACAGGGTAACTATGGCTACACCTTC. It specifies CAIKQGNYGYTF.

V and J are TRBV25-1 and TRBJ2-5; D is unresolved. V lost 8 bases and J lost 0, with 16 bases in between. The CDR3 loop spans 15 amino acids. Germline CDR1 is MGHDK and CDR2 is SYGVNS. This CDR3 is CASESRYQYQETQYF. CDR3 sequence (DNA): TGTGCCAGCGAAAGCCGTTATCAGTACCAAGAGACCCAGTACTTC.

There are many counts of this clonotype. DNA of the CDR3: TGTGCCACCAGCAGAGACCGGGATTATCAGCCCCAGCATTTT. It specifies CATSRDRDYQPQHF. The rearrangement links TRBV15 to TRBJ1-5; no clear D gene. The CDR3 length is 14 residues. Germline V gene lookup returns CDR1 LNHNV and CDR2 YYDKDF (reference sequence). V lost 0 bases and J lost 5, with 8 bases in between.

This clonotype has a single count. This could be a read error, since a much larger clone is one nucleotide away. This chain joins TRBV7-9 and TRBJ1-2, with D hard to call. The length of the CDR3 is 12 residues. V shed 8 bases and J shed 5 bases, with 12 bases lying between them. From germline, CDR1 is SEHNR and CDR2 FQNEAQ (reference sequence). The CDR3 spells CASGTTEYGYTF. In DNA form, the CDR3 reads TGTGCCAGCGGCACCACGGAATATGGCTACACCTTC.

This clonotype was seen many times. The CDR3 loop reads CAISESMAPTYEQYF. In DNA form, the CDR3 reads TGTGCCATCAGTGAGTCGATGGCCCCGACCTACGAGCAGTACTTC. J is TRBJ2-7 and V is TRBV10-3; D remains unclear. Germline CDR1 ENHRY, CDR2 SYGVKD. CDR3 length: 15 amino acids. V was shortened by 0 bases and J by 2 bases, with 11 bases between the two germline ends.

The chain joins TRBV25-1 to TRBJ1-1; D may be TRBD1 (5 bases). CDR1 and CDR2 from the germline V gene are MGHDK and SYGVNS. CDR3 size: 13 residues. V was pared by 11 bases and J by 1 base, with 14 bases between. The CDR3 DNA reads TGTGCCGGCCGGGGCAGGGCGAACACTGAAGCTTTCTTT. Its translation: CAGRGRANTEAFF.

This clonotype was recorded many times. The chain carries TRBV15 and TRBJ1-5; the D is unclear. Trimming stripped 1 base from V and 0 bases from J, with 10 bases between. The CDR3 has 16 amino acids. In germline, CDR1 is LNHNV, CDR2 YYDKDF (reference sequence). CDR3 in amino acids: CATSRGNRISNQPQHF. The DNA of the CDR3 is TGTGCCACCAGCAGAGGTAATAGGATTAGCAATCAGCCCCAGCATTTT.

The chain combines TRBV7-2 with TRBJ2-7; tentatively, D is TRBD1 (5 bases). Germline values: CDR1 SGHTA, CDR2 FQGNSA. The CDR3 consists of 14 residues. V was pared by 8 bases and J by 2 bases, with 16 bases between. This CDR3 reads CASGSGLQAYEQYF. The DNA of the CDR3 is TGTGCCAGCGGGTCAGGGCTGCAAGCCTACGAGCAGTACTTC.

This sequence joins TRBV12-3 or TRBV12-4 and TRBJ1-1; D gene unclear. V lost 0 bases to trimming and J lost 7 bases, with 9 bases between them. CDR3 size: 13 residues. The CDR3 is CASSLALIHEAFF. The DNA for the CDR3 is TGTGCCAGCAGTTTAGCGCTAATACATGAAGCTTTCTTT.

V gene TRBV24-1 combines with J gene TRBJ1-4; D is unresolved. The CDR3 consists of 13 residues. Germline V lookup: CDR1 KGHDR, CDR2 SFDVKD. V lost 12 bases, J lost 8 bases, and 18 bases lay in between. The CDR3 nucleotides read TGTGCCCCATTTCGACGGGGAGGAGAAAAACTGTTTTTT. It encodes CAPFRRGGEKLFF.

This clonotype has more than one count but fewer than ten. This chain links TRBV5-1 with TRBJ1-1; tentative D call: TRBD1 (5 bases). The CDR3 sequence is 15 residues long. Deletions cut 1 base from V and 2 bases from J, with 12 bases between. Germline lookup yields CDR1 SGHRS and CDR2 YFSETQ. CDR3 in amino acids: CASSLKPQGNTEAFF. Written as DNA, the CDR3 is TGCGCCAGCAGCTTGAAGCCCCAGGGAAACACTGAAGCTTTCTTT. The full variable domain, its missing parts supplied by reference TRBV5-1 and TRBJ1-1, is KAGVTQTPRYLIKTRGQQVTLSCSPISGHRSVSWYQQTPGQGLQFLFEYFSETQRNKGNFPGRFSGRQFSNSRSEMNVSTLELGDSALYLCASSLKPQGNTEAFFGQGTRLTVV.

The chain carries TRBV29-1 and TRBJ1-2; D is possibly TRBD1 (6 bases). V was cut by 8 bases and J by 3 bases, with 16 bases left in between. Germline CDR1 is SQVTM and CDR2 is ANQGSEA. The CDR3 consists of 13 residues. CDR3 sequence reads: CSLMGGADYGYTF. DNA of the CDR3: TGCAGCTTAATGGGGGGCGCTGACTATGGCTACACCTTC.

The rearrangement links TRBV12-3 or TRBV12-4 to TRBJ1-3, with TRBD1 as a possible D gene (6 bases). The CDR3 has 16 amino acids. Trimming removed 5 bases at V and 0 bases at J, with 14 bases between. CDR3 loop: CASSPTGPLSGNTIYF. CDR3 DNA sequence: TGTGCCAGCAGTCCTACAGGGCCCCTCTCTGGAAACACCATATATTTT.

This clonotype appeared a few times. This chain uses TRBV7-9 with TRBJ2-5; D is perhaps TRBD1 (5 bases). Trimming left V 6 bases short and J 5 bases short, with 13 bases between. The CDR3 runs 13 residues. Germline V lookup: CDR1 SEHNR, CDR2 FQNEAQ (reference sequence). In DNA, the CDR3 is TGTGCCAGCAGTGAATTAGCAGGGGAGACCCAGTACTTC. This gives the protein CASSELAGETQYF. Combining the CDR3 with reference TRBV7-9 and TRBJ2-5 gives the whole variable domain DTGVSQNPRHKITKRGQNVTFRCDPISEHNRLYWYRQTLGQGPEFLTYFQNEAQLEKSRLLSDRFSAERPKGSFSTLEIQRTEQGDSAMYLCASSELAGETQYFGPGTRLLVL.

V and J are TRBV4-1 and TRBJ2-7, with 11 bases that match TRBD1. Trimming cost V 1 base and J 3 bases; bases outside gene matches: 5. CDR1 is MGHRA and CDR2 is YSYEKL in the germline V gene. This CDR3 contains 16 residues. In DNA form, the CDR3 reads TGCGCCAGCAGCCAAGTAACGGGGACAGGGGGCTACGAGCAGTACTTC. Its protein is CASSQVTGTGGYEQYF.